Listed here is a single T cell receptor beta chain. This sample stems from a study of cytomegalovirus exposure and HLA in healthy donors. Germline CDR1 LGHNA, CDR2 YSLEER. Trimming removed 0 bases from V and 4 bases from J, with 7 bases in between. The CDR3 is made up of 15 amino acids. The PCR ran on 60 Vbeta and 13 Jbeta primers. Here immunoSEQ multiplex PCR was the method, and the copy in TCRdb shows in-frame clones only, minus some. The sample has approximately 150,000 clones, over 60% seen once. This TCR was recovered from a woman younger than 30 in good health and CMV-seronegative. The chain has TRBV4-3 and TRBJ1-6; D remains ambiguous. The sequenced sample was PBMCs. CDR3 sequence: CASSQEEGYNSPLHF. Here the CDR3 DNA reads TGCGCCAGCAGCCAAGAAGAGGGATATAATTCACCCCTCCACTTT.